This TCR beta chain was profiled in a study of T cells in Graves' hyperthyroidism and ophthalmopathy. Overall study results and limits: Ophthalmopathy was separated from stable hyperthyroidism by a 13 V-J model.

Template material for amplifying TCR beta CDR3 regions consisted of RNA transcripts. First-round RT-PCR targeting the TCR CDR3 was performed with the HTBI primer set. One entry per CDR3 protein, called by TCRdb with MiXCR from the multiplex PCR reads. In the table there are 250,000 or so distinct CDR3 sequences, roughly 15% of which are singletons. V was pared by 5 bases and J by 3 bases, with 7 bases of the junction left unmatched. From germline, CDR1 is SGHVS and CDR2 FQNEAQ. The CDR3 length is 14 residues. There are many counts of this clonotype. Its specificity is not known. This sequence originates from a woman aged 50 to 65 with Graves' hyperthyroidism that later progressed to Graves' ophthalmopathy. This sequence joins TRBV7-8 and TRBJ2-7, with 7 bases fitting TRBD1. The specimen sequenced was blood. CDR3 in amino acids: CASSPKGQYYEQYF. The CDR3 region has the DNA TGTGCCAGCAGCCCAAAGGGACAGTACTACGAGCAGTACTTC.